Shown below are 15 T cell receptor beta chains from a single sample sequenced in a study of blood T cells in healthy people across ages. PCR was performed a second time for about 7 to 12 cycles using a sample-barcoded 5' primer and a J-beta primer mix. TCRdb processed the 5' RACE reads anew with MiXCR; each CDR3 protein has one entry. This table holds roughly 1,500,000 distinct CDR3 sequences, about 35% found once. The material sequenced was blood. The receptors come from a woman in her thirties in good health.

The CDR3 sequence: CSAHGQENQPQHF. For the CDR3, the DNA is TGCAGTGCTCATGGACAGGAAAATCAGCCCCAGCATTTT. The chain carries TRBV20-1 and TRBJ1-5; 7 bases agree with TRBD1. The CDR3 sequence is 13 residues long. With V trimmed by 5 bases and J by 4 bases, 5 bases remained unmatched. Germline-derived CDR1 and CDR2 are DFQATT and SNEGSKA (reference sequence).

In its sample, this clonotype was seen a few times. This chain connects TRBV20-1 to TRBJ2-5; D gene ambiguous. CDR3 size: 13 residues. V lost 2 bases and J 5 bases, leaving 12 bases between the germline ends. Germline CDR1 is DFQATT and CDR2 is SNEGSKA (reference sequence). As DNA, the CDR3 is TGCAGTGCTAGACGGGCAGCCGGGGAGACCCAGTACTTC. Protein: CSARRAAGETQYF.

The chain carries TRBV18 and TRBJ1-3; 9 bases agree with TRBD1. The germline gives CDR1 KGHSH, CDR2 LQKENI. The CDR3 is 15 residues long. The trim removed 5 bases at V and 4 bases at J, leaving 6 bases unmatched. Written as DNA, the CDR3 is TGTGCCAGCTCATTACAGGGGGCTTCAGGAAACACCATATATTTT. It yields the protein CASSLQGASGNTIYF.

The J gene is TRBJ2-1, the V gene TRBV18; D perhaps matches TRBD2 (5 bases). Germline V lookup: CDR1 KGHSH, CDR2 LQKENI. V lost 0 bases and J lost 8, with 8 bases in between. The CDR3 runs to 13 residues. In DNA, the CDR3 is TGTGCCAGCTCACCACCGTCCGGGGATGAGCAGTTCTTC. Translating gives CASSPPSGDEQFF.

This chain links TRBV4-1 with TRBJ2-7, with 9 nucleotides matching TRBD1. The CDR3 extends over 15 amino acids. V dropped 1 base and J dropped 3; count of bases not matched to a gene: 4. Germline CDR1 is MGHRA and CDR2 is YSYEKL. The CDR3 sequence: CASSQGRDRVYEQYF. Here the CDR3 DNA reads TGCGCCAGCAGCCAAGGGCGGGACAGGGTCTACGAGCAGTACTTC.

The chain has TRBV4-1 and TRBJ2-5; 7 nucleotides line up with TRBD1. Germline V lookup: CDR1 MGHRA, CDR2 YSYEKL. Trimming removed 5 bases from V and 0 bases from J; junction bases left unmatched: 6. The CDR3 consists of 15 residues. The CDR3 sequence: CASSDRVSYQETQYF. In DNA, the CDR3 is TGCGCCAGCAGCGACAGGGTCTCGTACCAAGAGACCCAGTACTTC.

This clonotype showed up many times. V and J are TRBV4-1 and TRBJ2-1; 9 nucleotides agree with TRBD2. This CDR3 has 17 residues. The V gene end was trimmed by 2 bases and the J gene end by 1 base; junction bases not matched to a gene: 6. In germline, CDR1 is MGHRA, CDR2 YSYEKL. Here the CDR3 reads CASSQSPTSGSYNEQFF. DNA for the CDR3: TGCGCCAGCAGCCAATCCCCGACTAGCGGTTCCTACAATGAGCAGTTCTTC.

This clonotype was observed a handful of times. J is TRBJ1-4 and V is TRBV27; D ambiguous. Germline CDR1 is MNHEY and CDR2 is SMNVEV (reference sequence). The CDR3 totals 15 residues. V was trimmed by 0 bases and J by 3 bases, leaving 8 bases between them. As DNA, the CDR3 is TGTGCCAGCAGTTTATCGCCAAGCTCTAATGAAAAACTGTTTTTT. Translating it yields CASSLSPSSNEKLFF. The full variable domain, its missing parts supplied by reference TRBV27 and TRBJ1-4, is EAQVTQNPRYLITVTGKKLTVTCSQNMNHEYMSWYRQDPGLGLRQIYYSMNVEVTDKGDVPEGYKVSRKEKRNFPLILESPSPNQTSLYFCASSLSPSSNEKLFFGSGTQLSVL.

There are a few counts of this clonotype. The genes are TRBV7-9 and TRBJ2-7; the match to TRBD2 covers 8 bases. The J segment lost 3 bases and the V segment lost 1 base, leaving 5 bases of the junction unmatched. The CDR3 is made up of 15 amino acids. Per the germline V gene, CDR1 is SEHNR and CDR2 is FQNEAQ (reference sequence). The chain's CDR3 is CASSLGTSKFYEQYF. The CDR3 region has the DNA TGTGCCAGCAGCTTAGGGACTAGCAAATTCTACGAGCAGTACTTC.

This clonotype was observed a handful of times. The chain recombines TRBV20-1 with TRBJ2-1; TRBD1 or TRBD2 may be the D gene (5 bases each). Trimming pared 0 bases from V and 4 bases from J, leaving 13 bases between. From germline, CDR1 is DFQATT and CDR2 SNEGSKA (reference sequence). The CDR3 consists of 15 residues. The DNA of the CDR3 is TGCAGTGCTAGAGAGGGGGTGACTCTTTACAATGAGCAGTTCTTC. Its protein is CSAREGVTLYNEQFF.

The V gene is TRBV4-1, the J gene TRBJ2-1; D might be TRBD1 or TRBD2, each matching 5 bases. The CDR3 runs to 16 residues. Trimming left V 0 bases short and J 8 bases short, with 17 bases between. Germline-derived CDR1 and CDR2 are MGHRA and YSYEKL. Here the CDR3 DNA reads TGCGCCAGCAGCCAAGACCGGGACCCCGGGTGGGATGAGCAGTTCTTC. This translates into CASSQDRDPGWDEQFF.

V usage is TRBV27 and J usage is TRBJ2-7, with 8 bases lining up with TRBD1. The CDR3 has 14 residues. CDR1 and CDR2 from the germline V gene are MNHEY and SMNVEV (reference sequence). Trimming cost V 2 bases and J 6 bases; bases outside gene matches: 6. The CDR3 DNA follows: TGTGCCAGCAGTTTAGGGACAGGTGGTCCCGAGCAGTACTTC. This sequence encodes CASSLGTGGPEQYF.

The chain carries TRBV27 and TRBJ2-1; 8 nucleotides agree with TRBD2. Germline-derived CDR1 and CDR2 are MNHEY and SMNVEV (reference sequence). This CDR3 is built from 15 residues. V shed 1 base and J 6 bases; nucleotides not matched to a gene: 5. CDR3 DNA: TGTGCCAGCAGTTTATGGGGACTAGGCCTCAATGAGCAGTTCTTC. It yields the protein CASSLWGLGLNEQFF.

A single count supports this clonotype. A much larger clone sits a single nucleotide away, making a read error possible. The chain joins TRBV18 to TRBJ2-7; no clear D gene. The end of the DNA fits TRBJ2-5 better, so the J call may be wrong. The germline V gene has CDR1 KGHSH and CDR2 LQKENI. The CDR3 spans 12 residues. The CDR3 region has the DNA TGTGCCAGCTCACTAATACGAGGGACCCAGTACTTC. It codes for CASSLIRGTQYF.

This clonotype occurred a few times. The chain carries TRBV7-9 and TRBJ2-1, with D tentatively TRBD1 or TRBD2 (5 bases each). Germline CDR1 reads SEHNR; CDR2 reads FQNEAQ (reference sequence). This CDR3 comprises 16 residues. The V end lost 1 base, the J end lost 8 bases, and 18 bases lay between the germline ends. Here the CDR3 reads CASSLGPLLGVHEQFF. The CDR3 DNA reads TGTGCCAGCAGCTTAGGGCCACTTTTGGGGGTGCATGAGCAGTTCTTC.